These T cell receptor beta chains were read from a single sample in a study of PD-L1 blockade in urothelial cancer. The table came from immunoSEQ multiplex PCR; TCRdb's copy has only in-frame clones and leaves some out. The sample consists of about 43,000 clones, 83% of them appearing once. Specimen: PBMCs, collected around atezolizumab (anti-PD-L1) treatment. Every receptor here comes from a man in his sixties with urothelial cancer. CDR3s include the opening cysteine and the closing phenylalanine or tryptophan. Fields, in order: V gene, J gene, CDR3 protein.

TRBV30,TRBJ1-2,CAWSSGVEGYGYTF
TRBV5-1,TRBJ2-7,CASSLVGETYEQYF
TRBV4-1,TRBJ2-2,CASSQDGDVNTGELFF
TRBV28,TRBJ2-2,CASSSRGRPNTGELFF
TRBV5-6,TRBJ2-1,CASSPLFVRGGPYNEQFF
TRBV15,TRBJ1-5,CATSIAQRNQPQHF
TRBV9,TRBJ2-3,CASGRLAGGPDTQYF
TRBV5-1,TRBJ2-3,CASSGGTADTQYF
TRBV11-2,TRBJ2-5,CASSYGLAGGQETQYF
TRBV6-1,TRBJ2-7,CASRGGPYEQYF
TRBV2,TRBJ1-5,CASSGTDNSNQPQHF
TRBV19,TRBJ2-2,CASIAGRTHFTGELFF
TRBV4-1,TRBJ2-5,CASSQGWGDPQETQYF
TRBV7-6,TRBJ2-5,CASSPGPSETQYF
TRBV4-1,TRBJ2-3,CASSGLAGERDTQYF
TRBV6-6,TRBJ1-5,CASRLLSQPQHF
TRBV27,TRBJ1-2,CASSPPGGLYGYTF
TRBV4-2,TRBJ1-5,CASSHYGQGDQPQHF
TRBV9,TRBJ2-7,CASSVGGTANYEQYF
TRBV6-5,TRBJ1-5,CASSPGTESNQPQHF
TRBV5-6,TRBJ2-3,CASSPLTGGKADTQYF
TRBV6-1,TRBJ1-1,CASSAVFNTEAFF
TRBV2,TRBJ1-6,CASSERMYRLNSPLHF
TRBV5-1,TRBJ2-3,CASSLEGVTSPDTQYF
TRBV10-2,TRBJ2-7,CASSTYYEQYF
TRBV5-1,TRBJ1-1,CASSLGGQGNTEAFF
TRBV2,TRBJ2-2,CASSGQGWAGELFF
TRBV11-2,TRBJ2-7,CASGGIRTSGVSYEQYF
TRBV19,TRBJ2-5,CASSTPRTGGFRETQYF
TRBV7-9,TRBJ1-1,CASSPGARGMNTEAFF
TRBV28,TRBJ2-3,CASSPLTGGTDTQYF
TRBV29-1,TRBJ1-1,CSVRQGFAMNTEAFF
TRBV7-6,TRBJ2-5,CASSLSPSGIQETQYF
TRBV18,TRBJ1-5,CASSPSTDRPQHF
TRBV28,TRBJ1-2,CASSLTPQQGYGYTF
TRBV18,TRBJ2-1,CASSPPQRIGVQFF
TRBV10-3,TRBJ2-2,CAISVSGSPVDAGELFF
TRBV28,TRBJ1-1,CATLGGGNTEAFF
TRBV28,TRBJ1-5,CASSPPTGSQFYQPQHF
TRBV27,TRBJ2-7,CASSLTGTAYEQYF
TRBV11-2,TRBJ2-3,CASSPELGTDTQYF
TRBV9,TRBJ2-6,CASSLFGDNSGANVLTF
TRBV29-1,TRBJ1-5,CSVGTGNQPQHF
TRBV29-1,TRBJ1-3,CSVEDGRGVFGNTIYF
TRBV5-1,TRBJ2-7,CASSLSGGLSEQYF